This T cell receptor beta chain came from a study of cytomegalovirus exposure and HLA in healthy donors. The wider study: In a later analysis, it was reported that the roughly 120 validation repertoires had been produced on the same platform as the roughly 700 repertoires belonging to the first cohort.

Study-wide results and caveats: The authors listed 150 to 200 TCR beta chains as cytomegalovirus-associated.

The repertoire was sequenced with immunoSEQ multiplex PCR; TCRdb's copy has only in-frame clones and lacks some. Among about 150,000 clones listed, 94% were seen once. This CDR3 comprises 17 residues. The V gene lost 4 bases and the J gene lost 0 bases, with 17 bases spanning the gap. From germline, CDR1 is MDHEN and CDR2 SYDVKM. Notes on this clone: What it recognizes is unknown.

The donors were part of the roughly 130-subject validation cohort, which stood apart from the roughly 670-subject first cohort. Sample: PBMCs. This receptor was obtained from a man aged 18 to 30 in good health and CMV-seropositive. V is TRBV28 and J is TRBJ2-3, with D perhaps TRBD2 (6 bases). The CDR3 is CASSSQPGGASTDTQYF. The CDR3 DNA reads as TGTGCCAGCAGTTCACAGCCAGGAGGGGCCAGCACAGATACGCAGTATTTT. Drawing the rest from reference TRBV28 and TRBJ2-3, the complete variable domain is DVKVTQSSRYLVKRTGEKVFLECVQDMDHENMFWYRQDPGLGLRLIYFSYDVKMKEKGDIPEGYSVSREKKERFSLILESASTNQTSMYLCASSSQPGGASTDTQYFGPGTRLTVL.